A single sample gave rise to the 6 T cell receptor beta chains below, sequenced in a study of identical twins (dated by TCRdb to between 2015 and 2016). Library preparation was by 5' RACE. Sequenced on an Illumina HiSeq 2000. The public reads were reprocessed in TCRdb via fastp at Q25 and MiXCR, keeping in-frame beta chains. Entries that share a CDR3 protein sequence are merged under the most common genes and DNA. The sample has some 1,700,000 distinct CDR3 sequences on record, more than 30% of them singletons. The leading ten clones occupy around 0.25% of the sample. Sample: cord blood. The receptors were gathered from a newborn girl in good health.

This clonotype was detected only once. V gene TRBV10-3 combines with J gene TRBJ2-2; perhaps TRBD1 as D (5 bases). V was pared by 4 bases and J by 2 bases, with 11 bases between. The CDR3 is 15 amino acids. Germline CDR1 and CDR2: ENHRY and SYGVKD. CDR3 sequence: CAISGLGANTGELFF. Here the CDR3 DNA reads TGTGCCATCAGTGGGTTAGGGGCAAACACCGGGGAGCTGTTTTTT.

This sequence joins TRBV4-1 and TRBJ1-2, with 10 bases that match TRBD1. The length of the CDR3 is 16 residues. V trimming: 0 bases; J trimming: 4 bases; junction bases outside the gene matches: 5. Germline CDR1 and CDR2: MGHRA and YSYEKL. The CDR3 region has the DNA TGCGCCAGCAGCCAAGATACCTGGACAGGGGGCTATGGCTACACCTTC. It yields the protein CASSQDTWTGGYGYTF.

Many counts were recorded for this clonotype. V usage is TRBV28 and J usage is TRBJ1-2; D is ambiguous. CDR1 and CDR2 from the germline V gene are MDHEN and SYDVKM. The CDR3 is made up of 11 amino acids. The V end lost 3 bases, the J end lost 3 bases, and 2 bases lay between the germline ends. CDR3 nucleotide sequence: TGTGCCAGCAGTTTCGACTATGGCTACACCTTC. It encodes CASSFDYGYTF.

This clonotype was counted ten times or more. CDR3 DNA sequence: TGCGCCAGCAGCTTGGCAGGGGCCACCGGGGAGCTGTTTTTT. As protein: CASSLAGATGELFF. This chain uses TRBV5-1 with TRBJ2-2, with D possibly TRBD1 on 6 matching bases. There are 14 residues in the CDR3. The V and J ends lost 0 bases and 4 bases respectively, with 7 bases between them. Germline lookup yields CDR1 SGHRS and CDR2 YFSETQ.

This sequence joins TRBV5-1 and TRBJ2-7; 8 bases line up with TRBD1. V was clipped by 3 bases and J by 6 bases; unmatched bases: 5. Germline V gives CDR1 SGHRS, CDR2 YFSETQ. The CDR3 covers 13 residues. The CDR3, as DNA: TGCGCCAGCAGCTCCACCGGGACAGGCGAGCAGTACTTC. Translation: CASSSTGTGEQYF.

This clonotype was counted many times. The chain joins TRBV12-3 or TRBV12-4 to TRBJ2-3, with a tentative D call TRBD2 (6 bases). Trimming took 3 bases from V and 4 from J, leaving 14 bases between them. There are 15 residues in the CDR3. Here the CDR3 reads CASSFRASEPDTQYF. CDR3 DNA sequence: TGTGCCAGCAGTTTTCGGGCTAGCGAGCCAGATACGCAGTATTTT.